This T cell receptor (beta chain) was documented in a study of T cell responses to AZD1222 COVID-19 vaccine. Notes on this clone: Its antigen is unidentified.

General study results and limits: Vaccine-associated CD4 TCRs spanned spike, dominant at 160-218 and 743-854. Most donors were white British, females outnumbered males, and clonal diversity was possibly underestimated. Close to half of spike-specific TCRs reportedly recognize unmutated variant regions.

Generated by immunoSEQ multiplex PCR, the TCRdb table keeps only in-frame clones and is missing some. The sample includes 100,000 to 150,000 clones, roughly 90% of them seen just once. Sequencing was performed on peripheral blood, taken on day 0 of AZD1222 vaccination. This sequence originates from an adult in good health.

The DNA for the CDR3 is TGCAGTGTTACAACCAGGGGGGAAGCTTTCTTT. This sequence encodes CSVTTRGEAFF. V is TRBV20-1 and J is TRBJ1-1, with TRBD1 matching over 7 bases. Germline assignment: CDR1 DFQATT and CDR2 SNEGSKA (reference sequence). V was clipped by 7 bases and J by 8 bases; unmatched bases: 7. The CDR3 totals 11 residues.